One and the same sample provided the 12 T cell receptor beta chains below, sequenced in a study of cytomegalovirus exposure and HLA in healthy donors (dated by TCRdb to the late 2010s). Receptors were amplified or captured by the immunoSEQ multiplex PCR assay. A mixture of 60 forward primers for TCR Vbeta segments and 13 reverse primers for TCR Jbeta segments was used in the multiplex PCR. Sourced from immuneACCESS, this table was stored by TCRdb with only in-frame sequences that have V and J called. A share of the clones is absent; for the studies checked, an unresolved V gene accounts for under half, and the remainder has no known explanation. For this sample the table gives about 92,000 clones, of which about 84% were detected only once. The top ten hold around 2% of the sample. Sequenced: PBMCs. These receptors were collected from a man younger than 35 in good health and CMV-seronegative.

The chain has TRBV2 and TRBJ1-4; unclear D gene. Trimming pared 6 bases from V and 3 bases from J, leaving 11 bases between. The CDR3 is 14 amino acids. CDR1 is SNHLY and CDR2 is FYNNEI in the germline V gene. The CDR3 bases are TGTGCCAGCAGCGGTACAACAGCTAATGAAAAACTGTTTTTT. It translates to CASSGTTANEKLFF.

The V call is TRBV19, the J call TRBJ1-5, with a weak D call TRBD1 (5 bases). Per germline, CDR1 LNHDA and CDR2 SQIVND (reference sequence). This CDR3 has 15 residues. The ends were cut back, 4 bases at V and 0 bases at J, with 10 bases in the middle. The CDR3: CASSSRTHSNQPQHF. CDR3 DNA sequence: TGTGCCAGTAGTAGCCGGACACATAGCAATCAGCCCCAGCATTTT.

This clone has just one count. The rearrangement links TRBV18 to TRBJ1-5, with D maybe TRBD1 (6 bases). CDR1 and CDR2 from the germline V gene are KGHSH and LQKENI. The CDR3 runs to 13 residues. With 3 bases removed from V and 6 bases from J, the gap between germline ends came to 9 bases. The CDR3 region is CASSPGALQPQHF. The CDR3 nucleotides read TGTGCCAGCTCACCGGGGGCCCTTCAGCCCCAGCATTTT.

The rearrangement joins TRBV11-2 to TRBJ1-1, with TRBD1 matching over 8 bases. This CDR3 spans 15 amino acids. After removal of 0 bases from V and 7 bases from J, the junction contained 7 bases not matched to a gene. Germline CDR1 SGHAT, CDR2 FQNNGV. The CDR3 loop reads CASSLEGRGRGEAFF. The CDR3 DNA reads TGTGCCAGCAGCTTAGAAGGCAGGGGGCGCGGTGAAGCTTTCTTT.

V usage is TRBV19 and J usage is TRBJ1-1; D uncertain. The CDR3 runs 16 residues. The V gene lost 7 bases and the J gene lost 4 bases, with 22 bases spanning the gap. Per the germline V gene, CDR1 is LNHDA and CDR2 is SQIVND (reference sequence). The CDR3 sequence: CASILRWGGGVTEAFF. The DNA for the CDR3 is TGTGCCAGTATTCTCCGGTGGGGTGGAGGCGTCACTGAAGCTTTCTTT. The full variable domain, completed using reference TRBV19 and TRBJ1-1, is DGGITQSPKYLFRKEGQNVTLSCEQNLNHDAMYWYRQDPGQGLRLIYYSQIVNDFQKGDIAEGYSVSREKKESFPLTVTSAQKNPTAFYLCASILRWGGGVTEAFFGQGTRLTVV.

This rearrangement joins TRBV7-2 to TRBJ1-2; D uncertain. Trimming took 1 base from V and 4 from J, leaving 13 bases between them. The CDR3 has 15 residues. Germline assignment: CDR1 SGHTA and CDR2 FQGNSA. DNA of the CDR3: TGTGCCAGCAGCTTAGTAACAGCGGTGGCCTATGGCTACACCTTC. Translated: CASSLVTAVAYGYTF.

The chain employs TRBV4-1 and TRBJ1-6; weak D call: TRBD1 (6 bases). This CDR3 has 16 amino acids. Germline assignment: CDR1 MGHRA and CDR2 YSYEKL. V was trimmed by 4 bases and J by 1 base, leaving 11 bases between them. For the CDR3, the DNA is TGCGCCAGCAGCCTACAGGGATTGTCCTATAATTCACCCCTCCACTTT. Translated: CASSLQGLSYNSPLHF.

The rearrangement joins TRBV5-8 to TRBJ1-3; D perhaps matches TRBD1 (5 bases). The CDR3 covers 15 residues. Germline V lookup: CDR1 SGHTS, CDR2 YDEGEE. V shed 3 bases and J shed 0 bases, with 10 bases lying between them. The chain's CDR3 is CASSSDSYSGNTIYF. CDR3 coding DNA: TGTGCCAGCAGCTCTGACAGCTACTCTGGAAACACCATATATTTT.

This sequence joins TRBV4-1 and TRBJ2-6; 9 bases are shared with TRBD1. The CDR3 is 17 residues long. V lost 3 bases, J lost 2 bases, and 5 bases stayed unmatched. Germline loops: CDR1 MGHRA, CDR2 YSYEKL. The CDR3 sequence is CASSHYRGQTGANVLTF. The CDR3 coding sequence is TGCGCCAGCAGCCACTACAGGGGGCAAACTGGGGCCAACGTCCTGACTTTC.

This sequence joins TRBV18 and TRBJ2-1; 11 positions agree with TRBD2. The CDR3 consists of 15 residues. The V segment lost 3 bases and the J segment 6 bases; nucleotides outside the gene matches: 4. Germline values: CDR1 KGHSH, CDR2 LQKENI. CDR3 bases: TGTGCCAGCTCACCGGGACTAGCGGAAATCAATGAGCAGTTCTTC. Its protein is CASSPGLAEINEQFF.

The sample holds a few counts of this clone. The rearrangement links TRBV4-1 to TRBJ2-5, with 10 positions matching TRBD2. Germline lookup yields CDR1 MGHRA and CDR2 YSYEKL. V dropped 3 bases and J dropped 4; count of bases not matched to a gene: 8. CDR3 length: 16 amino acids. This chain's CDR3 is CASSHGSGGRRETQYF. Here the CDR3 DNA reads TGCGCCAGCAGCCACGGTAGCGGGGGGCGGAGAGAGACCCAGTACTTC.

This chain connects TRBV4-1 to TRBJ2-1; D call uncertain. Per the germline V gene, CDR1 is MGHRA and CDR2 is YSYEKL. Trimming removed 0 bases from V and 10 bases from J, with 13 bases in between. This CDR3 region has 14 residues. CDR3 in amino acids: CASSQEALIWEQFF. The CDR3 DNA sequence: TGCGCCAGCAGCCAAGAAGCCCTTATTTGGGAGCAGTTCTTC.